Sequencing of this TCR beta chain was carried out in a study of T cell repertoires in cytomegalovirus infection. For this clonotype: Antigen unknown.

Broader study findings: Clonotype analysis showed dominance of the ex vivo response by HLA-C-restricted CMV-specific TCR beta clonotypes.

From the reads, TCRdb called clonotypes with MiXCR, one entry per CDR3 protein. The data show 570,000 or so distinct CDR3 sequences, with roughly 42% seen just once and about half held by the top ten. Sequencing was performed on cultured PBMCs, taken from culture after CMV antigen stimulation. This receptor was obtained from a human donor in good health (CMV status not recorded). Some clones in this sample may be carry-over from other donors' samples.

CDR3: CASSPGSGGEQFF. In DNA, the CDR3 is TGTGCCAGCAGCCCGGGTAGCGGAGGTGAGCAGTTCTTC. The rearrangement links TRBV7-2 to TRBJ2-1; a weak D match, TRBD2 (6 bases). V was shortened by 5 bases and J by 9 bases, with 14 bases between the two germline ends. This CDR3 is 13 amino acids long. The germline gives CDR1 SGHTA, CDR2 FQGNSA.